These T cell receptor beta chains were read from a single sample in a study of blood T cells in healthy people across ages. MiXCR was run by TCRdb on the 5' RACE reads, yielding one entry per CDR3 protein. Counted here are roughly 1.9 million distinct CDR3 sequences, about 39% occurring once; the ten biggest clones make up under 30%. The sample was blood. Source of these receptors: a human donor in good health. The CDR3 runs from the conserved cysteine through the conserved F or W. The D gene is left open where the match is weak. Where a row states a size, it is once, few, many or the class of an expanded clone; other rows omit it.

abundance: -; v_gene: TRBV6-6; d_gene: TRBD1; j_gene: TRBJ1-5; CDR3nt: TGTGCCAGCAGTTACGCACAGGGGGCCCAGCCCCAGCATTTT; CDR3aa: CASSYAQGAQPQHF
abundance: few; v_gene: TRBV20-1; d_gene: -; j_gene: TRBJ2-7; CDR3nt: TGCAGTGCTGAACAGGAAATCGACCTCTACGAGCAGTACTTC; CDR3aa: CSAEQEIDLYEQYF
abundance: -; v_gene: TRBV3-1; d_gene: -; j_gene: TRBJ1-2; CDR3nt: TGTGCCGGCAGCCATGGGGGGGACTATGGCTACACCTTC; CDR3aa: CAGSHGGDYGYTF
abundance: many; v_gene: TRBV6-5; d_gene: TRBD1; j_gene: TRBJ2-1; CDR3nt: TGTGCCAGCAGTCAGGGACAGAAAAAGTTCTTC; CDR3aa: CASSQGQKKFF
abundance: -; v_gene: TRBV25-1; d_gene: -; j_gene: TRBJ1-1; CDR3nt: TGTGCCAGCAGTGATTGGAACACTGAAGCTTTCTTT; CDR3aa: CASSDWNTEAFF
abundance: many; v_gene: TRBV19; d_gene: TRBD1; j_gene: TRBJ1-2; CDR3nt: TGTGCCAGCAGCGCCGGGACAGCCTATGGCTACACCTTC; CDR3aa: CASSAGTAYGYTF
abundance: -; v_gene: TRBV5-1; d_gene: -; j_gene: TRBJ2-1; CDR3nt: TGCGCCAGCCGCCCCGAGAATCGGGGTACCTACAATGAGCAGTTCTTC; CDR3aa: CASRPENRGTYNEQFF
abundance: -; v_gene: TRBV7-3; d_gene: -; j_gene: TRBJ2-3; CDR3nt: TGTGCCAGCAGCTCTGTCACTTCAGAGAGCACAGATACGCAGTATTTT; CDR3aa: CASSSVTSESTDTQYF
abundance: few; v_gene: TRBV29-1; d_gene: -; j_gene: TRBJ2-5; CDR3nt: TGCAGCGGCCGGGACAACCAAGAGACCCAGTACTTC; CDR3aa: CSGRDNQETQYF
abundance: -; v_gene: TRBV13; d_gene: -; j_gene: TRBJ2-5; CDR3nt: TGTGCCAGCAGCTTACTGCAGTTAGAGACCCAGTACTTC; CDR3aa: CASSLLQLETQYF
abundance: -; v_gene: TRBV29-1; d_gene: TRBD2; j_gene: TRBJ2-7; CDR3nt: TGCAGCGTTGCGGCGGGGGGGCATTACGAGCAGTACTTC; CDR3aa: CSVAAGGHYEQYF
abundance: once; v_gene: TRBV4-1; d_gene: -; j_gene: TRBJ2-1; CDR3nt: TGCGCCAGCAGCCAGGACTTACCGGAGAGGAATGAGCAGTTCTTC; CDR3aa: CASSQDLPERNEQFF
abundance: -; v_gene: TRBV7-6; d_gene: -; j_gene: TRBJ1-2; CDR3nt: TGTGCCAGCAGCTCCCTCGGGGAAGATGGCTACACCTTC; CDR3aa: CASSSLGEDGYTF
abundance: once; v_gene: TRBV24-1; d_gene: -; j_gene: TRBJ2-1; CDR3nt: TGTGCCACCAGTGATGACAGTTGGAATGAGCAGTTCTTC; CDR3aa: CATSDDSWNEQFF
abundance: many; v_gene: TRBV10-3; d_gene: -; j_gene: TRBJ2-1; CDR3nt: TGTGCCATCAGTGCCCGTTTAGATAATGAGCAGTTCTTC; CDR3aa: CAISARLDNEQFF
abundance: few; v_gene: TRBV20-1; d_gene: TRBD2; j_gene: TRBJ2-3; CDR3nt: TGCAGTGCTAGACAGCCAATCGGGGGGGCGAGCACAGATACGCAGTATTTT; CDR3aa: CSARQPIGGASTDTQYF
abundance: -; v_gene: TRBV20-1; d_gene: TRBD1; j_gene: TRBJ2-3; CDR3nt: TGCAGTGCTAATTACCTACAGGGGGTCGGGATTGGTACGCAGTATTTT; CDR3aa: CSANYLQGVGIGTQYF
abundance: -; v_gene: TRBV4-1; d_gene: TRBD1; j_gene: TRBJ2-5; CDR3nt: TGCGCCAGCAGCCCCCCTGGGGGACAGGGGCTTATTCGGCGGTACTTC; CDR3aa: CASSPPGGQGLIRRYF
abundance: -; v_gene: TRBV20-1; d_gene: -; j_gene: TRBJ1-2; CDR3nt: TGCAGCCCGGTGGGAGAGAGCTATGGCTACACCTTC; CDR3aa: CSPVGESYGYTF
abundance: -; v_gene: TRBV20-1; d_gene: TRBD2; j_gene: TRBJ2-7; CDR3nt: TGCAGTACTCGACTAGCGGGACGCTACGAGCAGTACTTC; CDR3aa: CSTRLAGRYEQYF
abundance: -; v_gene: TRBV2; d_gene: -; j_gene: TRBJ2-4; CDR3nt: TGTGCCAGCGACTTAGCCAAAAACATTCAGTACTTC; CDR3aa: CASDLAKNIQYF
abundance: -; v_gene: TRBV7-6; d_gene: TRBD1; j_gene: TRBJ1-1; CDR3nt: TGTGCCAGCAGCTTAGGGCCGGGGACAGGGCACTCGAACACTGAAGCTTTCTTT; CDR3aa: CASSLGPGTGHSNTEAFF
abundance: -; v_gene: TRBV5-8; d_gene: -; j_gene: TRBJ2-3; CDR3nt: TGTGCCAGCGGAATTGGGACTTCCAACACAGATACGCAGTATTTT; CDR3aa: CASGIGTSNTDTQYF
abundance: few; v_gene: TRBV20-1; d_gene: -; j_gene: TRBJ2-3; CDR3nt: TGCAGTGCTAGGGGGGCAGAAACAGATACGCAGTATTTT; CDR3aa: CSARGAETDTQYF
abundance: -; v_gene: TRBV3-1; d_gene: -; j_gene: TRBJ1-1; CDR3nt: TGTGCCAGCAGCCAGCCAGGGCGGGACACTGAAGCTTTCTTT; CDR3aa: CASSQPGRDTEAFF
abundance: -; v_gene: TRBV20-1; d_gene: -; j_gene: TRBJ2-7; CDR3nt: TGCAGTGCTAGGGACCCAAGACACGAGCAGTACTTC; CDR3aa: CSARDPRHEQYF
abundance: many; v_gene: TRBV29-1; d_gene: TRBD1; j_gene: TRBJ2-1; CDR3nt: TGCAGCGTTCAAGGACAGGGTCTAGCTGAGCAGTTCTTC; CDR3aa: CSVQGQGLAEQFF
abundance: -; v_gene: TRBV12-3/TRBV12-4; d_gene: -; j_gene: TRBJ1-4; CDR3nt: TGTGCCAGCAGTTTTAGCGATGATGAAAAACTGTTTTTT; CDR3aa: CASSFSDDEKLFF
abundance: -; v_gene: TRBV20-1; d_gene: TRBD2; j_gene: TRBJ2-1; CDR3nt: TGCAGTGCTGGGCTTCCTAGCGGGGGGGACAATGAGCAGTTCTTC; CDR3aa: CSAGLPSGGDNEQFF
abundance: -; v_gene: TRBV7-9; d_gene: TRBD1; j_gene: TRBJ1-1; CDR3nt: TGTGCCAGCAGCTTAGGGACATACAGGGGAGCTGAAGCTTTCTTT; CDR3aa: CASSLGTYRGAEAFF
abundance: -; v_gene: TRBV7-2; d_gene: TRBD2; j_gene: TRBJ2-5; CDR3nt: TGTGCCAGCAGCTCCCGGGGGGGAGCAGAGACCCAGTACTTC; CDR3aa: CASSSRGGAETQYF
abundance: -; v_gene: TRBV6-5; d_gene: -; j_gene: TRBJ2-2; CDR3nt: TGTGCCAGCAGTTACTCCCCAGTCGGGGAGCTGTTTTTT; CDR3aa: CASSYSPVGELFF
abundance: -; v_gene: TRBV11-3; d_gene: TRBD1; j_gene: TRBJ2-6; CDR3nt: TGTGCCAGCAGCCCTCAAGGGACAGGGGGCTCTGGGGCCAACGTCCTGACTTTC; CDR3aa: CASSPQGTGGSGANVLTF
abundance: few; v_gene: TRBV9; d_gene: -; j_gene: TRBJ2-2; CDR3nt: TGTGCCAGCAGCGTAGCCTCAGGGCGGGACACCGGGGAGCTGTTTTTT; CDR3aa: CASSVASGRDTGELFF
abundance: -; v_gene: TRBV10-3; d_gene: -; j_gene: TRBJ1-1; CDR3nt: TGTGCCATCAGTGAGCTTCCAGCTATACAATCCGAAGCTTTCTTT; CDR3aa: CAISELPAIQSEAFF
abundance: many; v_gene: TRBV6-2/TRBV6-3; d_gene: -; j_gene: TRBJ2-7; CDR3nt: TGTGCCAGCAGCCGAAGGGACGAGCAGTACTTC; CDR3aa: CASSRRDEQYF
abundance: -; v_gene: TRBV3-1; d_gene: TRBD1; j_gene: TRBJ2-5; CDR3nt: TGTGCCAGCGGCCGGGACAGATCTTGGGGCGAGACCCAGTACTTC; CDR3aa: CASGRDRSWGETQYF
abundance: many; v_gene: TRBV7-2; d_gene: -; j_gene: TRBJ2-3; CDR3nt: TGTGCCAGCAGCTTAGCGGGCGAGGTCGATACGCAGTATTTT; CDR3aa: CASSLAGEVDTQYF
abundance: -; v_gene: TRBV12-3/TRBV12-4; d_gene: -; j_gene: TRBJ1-5; CDR3nt: TGTGCCAGCGGCCGAGGGCAGAGACGTTATAGCAATCAGCCCCAGCATTTT; CDR3aa: CASGRGQRRYSNQPQHF
abundance: few; v_gene: TRBV6-6; d_gene: TRBD1; j_gene: TRBJ1-6; CDR3nt: TGTGCCAGCACCCAAACCGGACAGGGGGGGAATTCACCCCTCCACTTT; CDR3aa: CASTQTGQGGNSPLHF
abundance: -; v_gene: TRBV6-2/TRBV6-3; d_gene: -; j_gene: TRBJ1-1; CDR3nt: TGTGCCAGCACCCCGGACAGTTTGAACACTGAAGCTTTCTTT; CDR3aa: CASTPDSLNTEAFF
abundance: -; v_gene: TRBV20-1; d_gene: -; j_gene: TRBJ1-2; CDR3nt: TGCGGTGCTAGAGGAGGAAAGGGTGACTACACCTTC; CDR3aa: CGARGGKGDYTF
abundance: -; v_gene: TRBV27; d_gene: -; j_gene: TRBJ1-2; CDR3nt: TGTGCCAGCAGTCGCCAGGGACTCCTTAACTATGGCTACACCTTC; CDR3aa: CASSRQGLLNYGYTF
abundance: -; v_gene: TRBV4-3; d_gene: -; j_gene: TRBJ2-1; CDR3nt: TGCGCCAGCAGTCTGCGGGCAGGCCCACTCGGGGAGCAGTTCTTC; CDR3aa: CASSLRAGPLGEQFF
abundance: -; v_gene: TRBV5-1; d_gene: TRBD2; j_gene: TRBJ2-7; CDR3nt: TGCGCCAGCAGCGAGACTAGCGGGAGAGCCTACGAGCAGTACTTC; CDR3aa: CASSETSGRAYEQYF
abundance: many; v_gene: TRBV12-3/TRBV12-4; d_gene: TRBD2; j_gene: TRBJ2-7; CDR3nt: TGTGCCAGCAGTTTCAGCGGGGGTTGGCAGTACTTC; CDR3aa: CASSFSGGWQYF
abundance: -; v_gene: TRBV5-1; d_gene: -; j_gene: TRBJ2-1; CDR3nt: TGCGCCAGCAGCTTGGGTAACGGCTACAATGAGCAGCTCTTC; CDR3aa: CASSLGNGYNEQLF
abundance: -; v_gene: TRBV20-1; d_gene: -; j_gene: TRBJ1-2; CDR3nt: TGCAGTGCTAGGACGGTTGGGACTGGCTACACCTTC; CDR3aa: CSARTVGTGYTF
abundance: -; v_gene: TRBV7-9; d_gene: -; j_gene: TRBJ1-1; CDR3nt: TGTGCCAGCAGCTCCATTCGGACTGAAGCTTTCTTT; CDR3aa: CASSSIRTEAFF
abundance: -; v_gene: TRBV7-2; d_gene: -; j_gene: TRBJ2-7; CDR3nt: TGTGCCAGCAGCTTAAGGGTCATCCCCTACGAGCAGTACTTC; CDR3aa: CASSLRVIPYEQYF
abundance: few; v_gene: TRBV20-1; d_gene: -; j_gene: TRBJ2-1; CDR3nt: TGCAGTGCTAGAGATGCCTACCACTCCTACAATGAGCAGTTCTTC; CDR3aa: CSARDAYHSYNEQFF
abundance: -; v_gene: TRBV20-1; d_gene: -; j_gene: TRBJ2-7; CDR3nt: TGCAGTGCTAGAGATTACAGAAACCCCTTCTGGTACGAGCAGTACTTC; CDR3aa: CSARDYRNPFWYEQYF
abundance: -; v_gene: TRBV20-1; d_gene: TRBD2; j_gene: TRBJ2-7; CDR3nt: TGCAGTGCTAGGACTAGCGGGGAGGGGCCCTACGAGCAGTACTTC; CDR3aa: CSARTSGEGPYEQYF
abundance: -; v_gene: TRBV7-8; d_gene: -; j_gene: TRBJ1-2; CDR3nt: TGTGCCAGCAGCAGCCGGCTAAGGACAGTCCTCTATGGCTACACCTTC; CDR3aa: CASSSRLRTVLYGYTF
abundance: -; v_gene: TRBV29-1; d_gene: -; j_gene: TRBJ2-7; CDR3nt: TGCAGCGTTTCGTGGAATGAGCAGTACTTC; CDR3aa: CSVSWNEQYF